Listed below are T cell receptor beta chains from one sample, sequenced in a study of blood T cell repertoires in COVID-19. Method: immunoSEQ multiplex PCR; TCRdb's copy keeps in-frame clones and lacks some. This repertoire shows 250,000 to 350,000 clones, about 88% found once; its top ten account for about 11%. Sequencing was carried out using peripheral blood. The receptors were gathered from a woman in her 30s with COVID-19, enrolled during active disease. Both conserved end residues are part of each CDR3. Each record gives: D gene, J gene, clone size, CDR3 length, V gene, CDR3 protein, CDR3 DNA. A D gene is named only where the DNA matches it firmly. Clone size, where shown, is once, few, many, or a class for clones that have expanded.

TRBD1 TRBJ2-1 - 14 TRBV9 CASSPGQGFHEQFF TGTGCCAGCAGCCCGGGACAGGGGTTCCATGAGCAGTTCTTC
- TRBJ1-2 few 13 TRBV24-1 CATSGTNYYGYTF TGTGCCACCAGTGGGACAAACTACTATGGCTACACCTTC
TRBD2 TRBJ2-7 - 13 TRBV7-2 CASSILADYEQYF TGTGCCAGCAGCATACTAGCGGACTACGAGCAGTACTTC
- TRBJ2-2 - 15 TRBV21-1 CASSPPARCAGELFF TGTGCCAGCAGCCCTCCGGCTAGATGTGCCGGGGAGCTGTTTTTT
- TRBJ2-7 - 17 TRBV28 CASSPLRRATGIHEQYF TGTGCCAGCAGTCCGCTCAGGCGGGCCACGGGAATCCACGAGCAGTACTTC
- TRBJ2-7 - 11 TRBV30 CALQGSYEQYF TGTGCCTTACAGGGATCCTACGAGCAGTACTTC
TRBD2 TRBJ2-7 - 14 TRBV5-1 CASRRDYSSYEQYF TGCGCCAGCAGGAGGGACTACAGCTCCTACGAGCAGTACTTC
TRBD2 TRBJ2-5 - 15 TRBV7-3 CASSSSGRWEETQYF TGTGCCAGCAGCTCCAGCGGGAGGTGGGAAGAGACCCAGTACTTC
TRBD2 TRBJ2-5 once 14 TRBV5-1 CASSISGSVETQYF TGCGCCAGCAGCATAAGCGGGAGTGTAGAGACCCAGTACTTC
TRBD2 TRBJ2-7 - 13 TRBV11-2 CASSQGLAGTQYF TGTGCCAGCAGCCAAGGACTAGCGGGGACGCAGTACTTC
- TRBJ2-2 - 13 TRBV4-1 CASSPLKPLRLFF TGCGCCAGCAGCCCCCTCAAGCCCCTGAGGCTGTTTTTT
TRBD1 TRBJ2-5 - 14 TRBV13 CASSLQGVQETQYF TGTGCCAGCAGTTTACAGGGGGTCCAGGAGACCCAGTACTTC
TRBD2 TRBJ2-7 - 17 TRBV25-1 CASSGSPGLAGEREQYF TGTGCCAGCAGTGGGTCCCCGGGACTAGCGGGAGAGAGGGAGCAGTACTTC
- TRBJ1-4 once 12 TRBV30 CAWSQANEKLFF TGTGCCTGGAGTCAGGCTAATGAAAAACTGTTTTTT
TRBD1 TRBJ1-4 - 17 TRBV10-3 CAISESSGTGIGEKLFF TGTGCCATCAGTGAGTCGTCCGGGACAGGGATAGGAGAAAAACTGTTTTTT
TRBD1 TRBJ1-4 - 13 TRBV6-5 CASSRTGVEKLFF TGTGCCAGCAGTCGGACAGGGGTAGAAAAACTGTTTTTT
TRBD1 TRBJ2-3 once 15 TRBV7-9 CASSLGGQGTDTQYF TGTGCCAGCAGCTTAGGGGGACAGGGTACAGATACGCAGTATTTT
TRBD1 TRBJ2-7 - 13 TRBV5-4 CASSSGQVDEQYF TGTGCCAGCAGCTCGGGACAGGTCGACGAGCAGTACTTC
TRBD2 TRBJ2-3 - 14 TRBV5-1 CASSSGGYTDTQYF TGCGCCAGCTCTAGCGGGGGATACACAGATACGCAGTATTTT
TRBD1 TRBJ1-2 - 14 TRBV13 CASSSRDSLDGYTF TGTGCCAGCAGCTCCCGGGACAGCCTCGATGGCTACACCTTC
- TRBJ2-7 - 11 TRBV29-1 CSEDSSYEQYF TGCAGCGAAGACAGCTCCTACGAGCAGTACTTC
TRBD1 TRBJ2-7 - 14 TRBV2 CASSADRVEYEQYF TGTGCCAGCAGTGCTGACAGGGTAGAGTACGAGCAGTACTTC
TRBD2 TRBJ2-3 - 15 TRBV28 CASIPPSGSPDTQYF TGTGCCAGCATACCGCCTAGCGGGAGCCCAGATACGCAGTATTTT
TRBD1 TRBJ1-1 - 16 TRBV6-5 CASSYSLGQINTEAFF TGTGCCAGCAGTTACTCGCTGGGACAGATCAACACTGAAGCTTTCTTT
TRBD2 TRBJ2-7 - 15 TRBV27 CASSLGGGKGLEQYF TGTGCCAGCAGTTTAGGGGGAGGGAAGGGGCTCGAGCAGTACTTC
- TRBJ2-7 - 17 TRBV5-1 CASSLRWTGSRPLEQYF TGCGCCAGCAGCCTTCGCTGGACTGGGAGCCGGCCCCTCGAGCAGTACTTC
TRBD1 TRBJ2-7 - 15 TRBV3-1/TRBV3-2 CASSREGGYTYEQYF TGTGCCAGCAGCCGCGAAGGGGGCTATACCTACGAGCAGTACTTC
TRBD1 TRBJ1-1 - 15 TRBV11-1 CASSLASQGAVEAFF TGTGCCAGCAGCTTAGCGTCGCAGGGGGCGGTTGAAGCTTTCTTT
- TRBJ1-4 - 15 TRBV9 CASSVGGGAGEKLFF TGTGCCAGCAGCGTAGGGGGGGGCGCAGGAGAAAAACTGTTTTTT
- TRBJ1-1 - 13 TRBV12-5 CASGLAGRDEAFF TGTGCTAGTGGTTTGGCCGGACGGGATGAAGCTTTCTTT
TRBD1 TRBJ1-2 - 14 TRBV6-5 CATLADRVYYGYTF TGTGCCACCCTAGCCGACAGGGTCTACTATGGCTACACCTTC
- TRBJ2-2 once 13 TRBV7-9 CASSTRLAGELFF TGTGCCAGCAGCACTAGATTAGCCGGGGAGCTGTTTTTT
- TRBJ2-7 - 12 TRBV12-3/TRBV12-4 CASSRTVYEQYF TGTGCCAGCAGCAGGACAGTCTACGAGCAGTACTTC
- TRBJ1-2 once 14 TRBV4-3 CASSQEGSFDGYTF TGCGCCAGCAGCCAAGAGGGCAGCTTCGATGGCTACACCTTC
- TRBJ2-5 once 13 TRBV19 CASSARYQETQYF TGTGCCAGTAGTGCACGGTACCAAGAGACCCAGTACTTC
TRBD2 TRBJ2-1 - 11 TRBV28 CASSSGTSKFF TGTGCCAGCAGTTCCGGGACTAGCAAGTTCTTC
- TRBJ2-1 - 11 TRBV6-5 CASTRQVEQFF TGTGCCAGCACCAGACAGGTTGAGCAGTTCTTC
TRBD2 TRBJ2-7 - 15 TRBV19 CASRAGGPDSYEQYF TGTGCCAGTAGGGCGGGGGGTCCCGACTCCTACGAGCAGTACTTC
TRBD1 TRBJ1-3 - 15 TRBV29-1 CSVEGQGGSGNTIYF TGCAGCGTTGAAGGGCAGGGGGGTTCTGGAAACACCATATATTTT
- TRBJ1-5 - 15 TRBV15 CATSREGGGNQPQHF TGTGCCACCAGCCGTGAAGGGGGGGGCAATCAGCCCCAGCATTTT
TRBD2 TRBJ2-3 - 16 TRBV4-2 CASSPHRAGGRDTQYF TGTGCCAGCAGCCCCCACCGTGCGGGAGGGAGAGATACGCAGTATTTT
- TRBJ1-1 - 16 TRBV19 CASSIPSGGGNTEAFF TGTGCCAGTAGTATTCCCTCGGGGGGAGGGAACACTGAAGCTTTCTTT
TRBD1 TRBJ1-4 - 16 TRBV10-2 CASRPELGQGAEKLFF TGCGCCAGCAGACCAGAGTTGGGACAGGGGGCCGAAAAACTGTTTTTT
- TRBJ2-5 - 15 TRBV28 CASSLFGTSQETQYF TGTGCCAGCAGTTTATTCGGGACTTCCCAAGAGACCCAGTACTTC
TRBD2 TRBJ2-2 - 17 TRBV12-5 CASGLLPAGVRTGELFF TGTGCTAGTGGTTTGCTTCCAGCGGGAGTAAGGACCGGGGAGCTGTTTTTT